The T cell receptor (beta chain) under discussion was sequenced for a study of CD4 T cells in relation to SARS-CoV-2 and coronaviruses. Overall study context: PBMCs were cultured with antigen for roughly 11 days before TCR beta sequencing.

Before the COVID-19 pandemic, during about 2011-2019, CD4+ T cells were taken from unexposed donors. After roughly ten days of culture, CD4+ T cells were isolated. As cell numbers allowed, unexposed-donor CD4+ T cells faced SARS-CoV-2 S/N and four cold-coronavirus spikes. This clone has only one observation. The antigen remains undetermined. Clones were sequenced by immunoSEQ multiplex PCR, and TCRdb holds only the in-frame ones, with some missing. The table lists around 11,000 clones, roughly 84% of them singletons. Whole-study findings and limits: Crossreactive clones expanded significantly less to SARS-CoV-2 than monoreactive clones.

Sequencing was performed on CD4+ T cells from PBMCs, cultured in vitro. The sequence came from a human donor in good health.

The CDR3 nucleotides read TGTGCCAGCTCACCGGCGGGTAAAGAGACCCAGTACTTC. It yields the protein CASSPAGKETQYF. The rearrangement links TRBV18 to TRBJ2-5, with D possibly being TRBD2 (5 bases). With 3 bases removed from V and 3 bases from J, the gap between germline ends came to 8 bases. In germline, CDR1 is KGHSH, CDR2 LQKENI. This CDR3 is built from 13 residues.